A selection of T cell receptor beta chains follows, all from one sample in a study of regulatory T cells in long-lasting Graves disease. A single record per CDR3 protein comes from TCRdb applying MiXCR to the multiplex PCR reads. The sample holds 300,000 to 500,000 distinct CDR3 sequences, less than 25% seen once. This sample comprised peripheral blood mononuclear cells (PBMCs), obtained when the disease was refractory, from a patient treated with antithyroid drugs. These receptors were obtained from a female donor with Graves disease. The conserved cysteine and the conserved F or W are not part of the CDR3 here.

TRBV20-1,SASPQGAWGYT
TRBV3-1,ASSYRGRNTEAF
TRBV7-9,AIGQGNTEAF
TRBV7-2,ASSLGGTVPNQPQH
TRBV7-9,ASSSPVGTGQETQY
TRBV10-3,AISEDGQIRNQPQH
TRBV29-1,SAEGTMEEKLF
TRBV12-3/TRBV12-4,ASSLSGSTIY
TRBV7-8,ASSLVGGTGKASSYNEQF
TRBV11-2,ASRGTGTSYEQY
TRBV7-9,ASSPTGTGNEQY
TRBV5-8,ASSLLPGSTQY
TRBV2,ASSYGQGSQPQH
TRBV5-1,ASSWEGYSTDTQY
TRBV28,ASSPRQYEAEQY
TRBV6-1,ASRRDREDEKLF
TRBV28,ASSSQTGWKNEQY
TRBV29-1,SVEDPADAKNIQY
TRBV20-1,SASVLAGGPIQETQY
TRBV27,ASSTRTSGSVYEQY
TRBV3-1,ASGGPGEPF
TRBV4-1,ASSHTRGGRSPLH
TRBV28,ASSLDRVRGSGANVLT
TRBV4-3,ASSQEVESPLH
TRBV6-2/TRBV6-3,ASSYNTLGPQH
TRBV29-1,SVGTSGRISGETQY
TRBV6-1,ASRTGQGNTGELF
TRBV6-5,ASSYAVGYEQY
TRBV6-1,ASKTASGNTIY
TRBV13,ASSLKLGGIYGYT
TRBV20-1,SARRQEDEKLF
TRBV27,ASRLAEGPPYGYT
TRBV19,ATQDRFYEQY
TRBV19,ASSLRVGQETQY
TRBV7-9,ASSHGADYGYT
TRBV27,ASSLTGLSEAF
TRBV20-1,SASGGQGEQY
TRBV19,ASGIQGTGNQPQH
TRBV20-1,RGKSEEETQY
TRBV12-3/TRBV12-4,ASSLAPTGSNYGYT
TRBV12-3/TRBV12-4,ASSLAASYEQY
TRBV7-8,ASGLVRGELINPYEQY
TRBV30,ACKTGQGSKKLF